These T cell receptor beta chains were read from a single sample in a study of T cells in Graves' hyperthyroidism and ophthalmopathy. TCRdb processed the multiplex PCR reads anew with MiXCR; each CDR3 protein has one entry. The sample lists about 250,000 distinct CDR3 sequences, about 20% seen once, with roughly 60% in the top ten. The sequenced sample was blood. These receptors came from a man aged 25-45 years with Graves' ophthalmopathy. Each CDR3 is given with its conserved first and last residue. A D gene is named only where the DNA matches it firmly. Part of the rows lack a size; the others show once, few, many or a class for expanded clones.

V	D	size	J	DNA	CDR3
TRBV11-2	-	-	TRBJ2-5	TGTGCCAGCAGCTTAGCCTACCAAGAGACCCAGTACTTC	CASSLAYQETQYF
TRBV20-1	-	once	TRBJ1-4	TGCAGTGCTCCGTTCCCTAGGGGGGATAATGAAAAACTGTTTTTT	CSAPFPRGDNEKLFF
TRBV6-5	-	-	TRBJ2-7	TGTGCCAGCAGTTACCTTGGGGCGGGTAACGACGAGCAGTACTTC	CASSYLGAGNDEQYF
TRBV12-3/TRBV12-4	TRBD1	-	TRBJ1-2	TGTGCCAGCAGTTCCGGACAGGGGGCCGACTATGGCTACACCTTC	CASSSGQGADYGYTF
TRBV28	TRBD2	few	TRBJ2-3	TGTGCCAGCAGTTCCGGGACTAGCGGGAGAACAGATACGCAGTATTTT	CASSSGTSGRTDTQYF
TRBV6-2/TRBV6-3	TRBD1	many	TRBJ2-7	TGTGCCAGCCTGGACAGGACCTACGAGCAGTACTTC	CASLDRTYEQYF
TRBV27	-	many	TRBJ2-1	TGTGCCAGCAGTTTATCGAGCCGAGGAATGGGATACAATGAGCAGTTCTTC	CASSLSSRGMGYNEQFF
TRBV3-1	TRBD2	many	TRBJ2-1	TGTGCCAGCAGCCAAGCAGCGGGAGTGCTCAATGAGCAGTTCTTC	CASSQAAGVLNEQFF
TRBV11-2	TRBD1	-	TRBJ1-2	TGTGCCAGCAGCCGACCCGGGACAGCTGGGGGCTACACCTTC	CASSRPGTAGGYTF
TRBV25-1	-	once	TRBJ2-1	TGTGCCAGCTCGGGCCACTCCTACAATGAGCAGTTCTTC	CASSGHSYNEQFF
TRBV20-1	TRBD2	few	TRBJ2-7	TGCAGTGCGCGGGGACTAGCGGGAGGGGGGGTCTCCTACGAGCAGTACTTC	CSARGLAGGGVSYEQYF
TRBV18	TRBD2	many	TRBJ2-7	TGTGCCAGCTCACGGTCCCGGGAGGCCTCCTACGAGCAGTACTTC	CASSRSREASYEQYF
TRBV3-1	TRBD2	few	TRBJ2-7	TGTGCCAGCAGCCCCTTTCGGGGAGGGCCTGCCTACGAGCAGTACTTC	CASSPFRGGPAYEQYF
TRBV9	-	few	TRBJ2-2	TGTGCCAGCAGCCCTTCTGGAGCGAATACCGGGGAGCTGTTTTTT	CASSPSGANTGELFF
TRBV6-5	TRBD1	once	TRBJ1-4	TGTGCCAGCAGTTCCGGGACAGGAGCTGAAAAACTGTTTTTT	CASSSGTGAEKLFF
TRBV7-3	TRBD2	few	TRBJ2-1	TGTGCCAGCAGCATGGGACTAGCGGCTTCATCCTACAATGAGCAGTTCTTC	CASSMGLAASSYNEQFF
TRBV10-3	TRBD1	many	TRBJ2-7	TGTGCCATCAGTGGGGGGACAGCCGAGCAGTACTTC	CAISGGTAEQYF
TRBV6-2/TRBV6-3	TRBD2	few	TRBJ2-3	TGTGCCAGCAGTTACGGTCTAGCGGGAGGCCCCAGCACAGATACGCAGTATTTT	CASSYGLAGGPSTDTQYF
TRBV27	-	many	TRBJ2-7	TGTGCCAGCAGCGTGGGGCCAGCTAATGCCTACGAGCAGTACTTC	CASSVGPANAYEQYF
TRBV10-3	TRBD1	-	TRBJ2-3	TGTGCCACCACCGGGACAGGGAGTGGCACAGATACGCAGTATTTT	CATTGTGSGTDTQYF
TRBV28	-	many	TRBJ1-4	TGTGCCAGCAGCTACCCCCAGGGTGGATATGAAAAACTGTTTTTT	CASSYPQGGYEKLFF
TRBV20-1	-	many	TRBJ1-1	TGCAGTGCTAGCTATGGACCGAGCGAAGCTTTCTTT	CSASYGPSEAFF
TRBV6-2/TRBV6-3	-	few	TRBJ1-6	TGTGCCAGCAGTTACTCGTCAGCTACACCCCTCCACTTT	CASSYSSATPLHF
TRBV5-1	-	few	TRBJ1-1	TGCGCCAGCAGCTTCCGGGACACTGAAGCTTTCTTT	CASSFRDTEAFF
TRBV6-1	-	-	TRBJ1-1	TGTGCCAGCAGTGCACAGTCCGCGCCTGAAGCTTTCTTT	CASSAQSAPEAFF
TRBV6-1	-	many	TRBJ1-3	TGTGCCAGCAGTGTCGGGACGTCCGCCTCTGGAAACACCATATATTTT	CASSVGTSASGNTIYF
TRBV12-3/TRBV12-4	-	few	TRBJ1-3	TGTGCCAGCAACCGGGCCACAGGGTCGCGGGACACCATATATTTT	CASNRATGSRDTIYF
TRBV20-1	TRBD1	few	TRBJ1-6	TGCAGTGCTAGTAACCGGGACAGGCCGGACTCACCCCTCCACTTT	CSASNRDRPDSPLHF
TRBV7-9	TRBD2	many	TRBJ2-5	TGTGCCAGCAGCCCCGGTCCCTGGGTAGCGGGAGGAGGGGAGACCCAGTACTTC	CASSPGPWVAGGGETQYF
TRBV28	-	-	TRBJ1-4	TGTGCCAGCAGTTTTTCGAACAATGAAAAACTGTTTTTT	CASSFSNNEKLFF
TRBV20-1	-	-	TRBJ1-1	TGCAGTGCTAGAGCAGGACTGAACACTGAAGCTTTCTTT	CSARAGLNTEAFF
TRBV20-1	-	few	TRBJ2-1	TGCAGCCTTGTGGGGGTGGGAGATCGTGCCTCCTACAATGAGCAGTTCTTC	CSLVGVGDRASYNEQFF